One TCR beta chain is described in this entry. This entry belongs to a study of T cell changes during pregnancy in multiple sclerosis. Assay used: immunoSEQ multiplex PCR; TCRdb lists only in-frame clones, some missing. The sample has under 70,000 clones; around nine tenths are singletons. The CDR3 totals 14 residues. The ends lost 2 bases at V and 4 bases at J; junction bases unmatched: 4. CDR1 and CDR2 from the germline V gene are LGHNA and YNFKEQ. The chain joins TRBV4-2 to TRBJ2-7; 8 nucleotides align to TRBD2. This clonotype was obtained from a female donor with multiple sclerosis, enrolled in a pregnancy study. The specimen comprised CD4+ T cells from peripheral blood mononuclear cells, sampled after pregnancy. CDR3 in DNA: TGTGCCAGCAGCCAAATAACGGGAGGGTACGAGCAGTACTTC. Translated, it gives CASSQITGGYEQYF.